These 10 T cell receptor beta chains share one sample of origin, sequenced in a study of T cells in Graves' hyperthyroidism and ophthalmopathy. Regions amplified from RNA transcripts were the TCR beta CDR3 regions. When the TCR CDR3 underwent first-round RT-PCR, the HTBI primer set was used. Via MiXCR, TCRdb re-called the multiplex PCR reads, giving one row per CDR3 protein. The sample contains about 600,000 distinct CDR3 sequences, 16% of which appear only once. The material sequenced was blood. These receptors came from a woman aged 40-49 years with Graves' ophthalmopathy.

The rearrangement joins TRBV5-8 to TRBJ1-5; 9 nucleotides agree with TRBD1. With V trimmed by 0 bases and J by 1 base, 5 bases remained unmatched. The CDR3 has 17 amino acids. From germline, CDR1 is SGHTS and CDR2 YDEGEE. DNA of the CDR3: TGTGCCAGCAGCTTGGCCGGGACAGGGATGAGCAATCAGCCCCAGCATTTT. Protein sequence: CASSLAGTGMSNQPQHF. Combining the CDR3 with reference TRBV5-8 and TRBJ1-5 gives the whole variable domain EAGVTQSPTHLIKTRGQQATLRCSPISGHTSVYWYQQALGLGLQFLLWYDEGEERNRGNFPPRFSGRQFPNYSSELNVNALELEDSALYLCASSLAGTGMSNQPQHFGDGTRLSIL.

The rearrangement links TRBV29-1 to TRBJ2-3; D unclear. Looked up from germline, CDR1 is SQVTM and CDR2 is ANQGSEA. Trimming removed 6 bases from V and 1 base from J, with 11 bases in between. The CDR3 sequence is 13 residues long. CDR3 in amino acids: CSVRGGGTDTQYF. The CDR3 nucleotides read TGCAGCGTCCGAGGTGGGGGCACAGATACGCAGTATTTT.

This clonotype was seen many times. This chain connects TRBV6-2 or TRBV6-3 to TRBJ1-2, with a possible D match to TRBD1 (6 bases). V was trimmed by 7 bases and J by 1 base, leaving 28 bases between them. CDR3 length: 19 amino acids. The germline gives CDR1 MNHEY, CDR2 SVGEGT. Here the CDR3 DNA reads TGTGCCAGCAACCCACGGACATCATACAGGGACTCACTTAACTATGGCTACACCTTC. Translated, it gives CASNPRTSYRDSLNYGYTF.

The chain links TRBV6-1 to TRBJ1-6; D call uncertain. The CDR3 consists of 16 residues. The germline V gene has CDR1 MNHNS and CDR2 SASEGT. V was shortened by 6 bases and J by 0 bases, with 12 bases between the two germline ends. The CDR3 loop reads CASSIRDFSYNSPLHF. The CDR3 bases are TGTGCCAGCAGCATCAGAGATTTCTCCTATAATTCACCCCTCCACTTT.

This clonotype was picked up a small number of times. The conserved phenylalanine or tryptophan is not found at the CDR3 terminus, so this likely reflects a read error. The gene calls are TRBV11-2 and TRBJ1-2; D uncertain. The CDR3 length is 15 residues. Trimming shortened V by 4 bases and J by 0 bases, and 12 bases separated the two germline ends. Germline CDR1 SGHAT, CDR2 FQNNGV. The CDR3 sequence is CASSSVTEPNYGYTL. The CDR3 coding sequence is TGTGCCAGCAGCTCAGTGACGGAGCCTAACTATGGCTACACCCTC.

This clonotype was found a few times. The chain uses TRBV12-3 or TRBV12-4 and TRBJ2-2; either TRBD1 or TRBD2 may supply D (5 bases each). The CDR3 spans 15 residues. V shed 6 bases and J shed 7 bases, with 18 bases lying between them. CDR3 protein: CASSPGALLGGELFF. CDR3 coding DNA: TGTGCCAGCAGCCCCGGGGCCTTGCTTGGCGGGGAGCTGTTTTTT.

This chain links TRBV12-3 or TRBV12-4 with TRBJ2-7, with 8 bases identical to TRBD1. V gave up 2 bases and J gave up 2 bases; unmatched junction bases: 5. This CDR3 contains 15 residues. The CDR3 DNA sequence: TGTGCCAGCAGTTTAAGACAGGGGCCCACCTACGAGCAGTACTTC. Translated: CASSLRQGPTYEQYF.

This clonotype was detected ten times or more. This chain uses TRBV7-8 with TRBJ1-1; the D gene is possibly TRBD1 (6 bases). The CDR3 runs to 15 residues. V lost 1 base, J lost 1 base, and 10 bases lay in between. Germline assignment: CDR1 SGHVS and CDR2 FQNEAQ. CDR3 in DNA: TGTGCCAGCAGCTTAGTAGCAGGGGAGAACACTGAAGCTTTCTTT. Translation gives CASSLVAGENTEAFF. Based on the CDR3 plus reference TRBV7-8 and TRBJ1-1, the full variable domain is GAGVSQSPRYKVAKRGQDVALRCDPISGHVSLFWYQQALGQGPEFLTYFQNEAQLDKSGLPSDRFFAERPEGSVSTLKIQRTQQEDSAVYLCASSLVAGENTEAFFGQGTRLTVV.

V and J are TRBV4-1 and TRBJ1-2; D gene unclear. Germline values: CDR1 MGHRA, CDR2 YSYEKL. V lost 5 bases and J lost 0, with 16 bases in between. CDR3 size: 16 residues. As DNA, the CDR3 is TGCGCCAGCAGCGCCGGGTTTAGTCCTTCTAACTATGGCTACACCTTC. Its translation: CASSAGFSPSNYGYTF.

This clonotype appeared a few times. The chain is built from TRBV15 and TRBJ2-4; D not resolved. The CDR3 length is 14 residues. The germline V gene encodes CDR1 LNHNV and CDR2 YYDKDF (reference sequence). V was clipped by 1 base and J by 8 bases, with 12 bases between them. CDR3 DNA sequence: TGTGCCACCAGCAGAGCTCTACCGGCGGACATTCAGTACTTC. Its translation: CATSRALPADIQYF.